These 13 T cell receptor beta chains share one sample of origin, sequenced in a study of blood T cell repertoires in COVID-19. TCRdb's copy holds only in-frame clones and misses some; the assay was immunoSEQ multiplex PCR. The sample contains about 210,000 clones, approximately 80% of which appear only once. The sample taken for sequencing was PBMCs or T cells enriched from blood (not recorded which). Source of these receptors: a man aged 30-40 years with acute COVID-19.

In the case of this clone: This sample includes further DNA sequences coding for the same CDR3. This chain connects TRBV18 to TRBJ1-5; the match to TRBD1 covers 7 bases. Germline V lookup: CDR1 KGHSH, CDR2 LQKENI. Germline trimming cut 3 bases from V and 4 bases from J; bases unmatched to any gene: 3. CDR3 length: 14 amino acids. The CDR3 loop reads CASSPTGQNQPQHF. Written as DNA, the CDR3 is TGTGCCAGCTCACCTACGGGACAGAATCAGCCCCAGCATTTT.

The genes are TRBV20-1 and TRBJ2-1; a possible D gene is TRBD2 (5 bases). The germline V gene encodes CDR1 DFQATT and CDR2 SNEGSKA (reference sequence). V lost 3 bases and J lost 5, with 11 bases in between. This CDR3 is 13 amino acids long. This CDR3 is CSASRGFDNEQFF. In nucleotides, the CDR3 is TGCAGTGCTAGTCGGGGTTTTGACAATGAGCAGTTCTTC.

The rearrangement links TRBV2 to TRBJ2-3; 9 bases line up with TRBD2. Germline CDR1 is SNHLY and CDR2 is FYNNEI. The CDR3 extends over 15 amino acids. The V gene end was trimmed by 4 bases and the J gene end by 0 bases; junction bases not matched to a gene: 2. The CDR3 spells CASSGGGASTDTQYF. The CDR3 DNA reads as TGTGCCAGCAGTGGCGGGGGGGCTAGCACAGATACGCAGTATTTT.

The chain combines TRBV7-9 with TRBJ2-2, with D tentatively TRBD1 (6 bases). CDR1 and CDR2 (germline): SEHNR, FQNEAQ (reference sequence). This CDR3 spans 17 amino acids. Between the trimmed V and J ends, which lost 0 bases and 4 bases, there was a span of 15 bases. The CDR3 region has the DNA TGTGCCAGCAGCTTAGCGCTTACAGGGATCGGCACCGGGGAGCTGTTTTTT. Its translation is CASSLALTGIGTGELFF. Based on the CDR3 plus reference TRBV7-9 and TRBJ2-2, the full variable domain is DTGVSQNPRHKITKRGQNVTFRCDPISEHNRLYWYRQTLGQGPEFLTYFQNEAQLEKSRLLSDRFSAERPKGSFSTLEIQRTEQGDSAMYLCASSLALTGIGTGELFFGEGSRLTVL.

The chain links TRBV6-5 to TRBJ1-2; a possible D gene is TRBD1 (5 bases). CDR1 is MNHEY and CDR2 is SVGAGI in the germline V gene. The CDR3 is 14 amino acids. Trimming stripped 0 bases from V and 8 bases from J, with 13 bases between. CDR3 sequence reads: CASSYSPGLNGYTF. The CDR3 DNA sequence: TGTGCCAGCAGTTACTCGCCAGGGCTTAACGGCTACACCTTC.

The chain recombines TRBV6-2 or TRBV6-3 with TRBJ2-7, with D possibly TRBD2 on 5 matching bases. CDR1 is MNHEY, CDR2 SVGEGT, per germline. The CDR3 has 13 residues. V was trimmed by 0 bases and J by 4 bases, leaving 7 bases between them. The CDR3 coding sequence is TGTGCCAGCAGTTACTCGCGAGGGTACGAGCAGTACTTC. It is translated as CASSYSRGYEQYF.

This clone appeared a single time. The J gene is TRBJ1-2, the V gene TRBV28; TRBD1 matches at 7 bases. This CDR3 spans 14 amino acids. Germline assignment: CDR1 MDHEN and CDR2 SYDVKM. The V gene end was trimmed by 4 bases and the J gene end by 4 bases; junction bases not matched to a gene: 6. CDR3: CASSSTGAIYGYTF. In DNA, the CDR3 is TGTGCCAGCAGTTCCACAGGGGCGATCTATGGCTACACCTTC.

This clone has just a few counts. This rearrangement joins TRBV3-1 (or the pseudogene TRBV3-2) to TRBJ2-7; possible D gene TRBD1, 6 bases. V lost 4 bases, J lost 10 bases, and 17 bases lay in between. In germline, CDR1 is LGHDT, CDR2 YNNKEL (reference sequence). This CDR3 is built from 13 residues. This CDR3 reads CASSPRDTPRQYF. DNA for the CDR3: TGTGCCAGCAGCCCTCGGGACACCCCCCGTCAGTACTTC.

A single count supports this clone. The V call is TRBV9, the J call TRBJ2-7, with TRBD2 matching 7 bases. Germline CDR1 is SGDLS and CDR2 is YYNGEE. Trimming cost V 0 bases and J 2 bases; bases outside gene matches: 5. The CDR3 extends over 15 amino acids. CDR3 nucleotide sequence: TGTGCCAGCAGCGTAGCGGTAGGGACTACCTACGAGCAGTACTTC. This codes for CASSVAVGTTYEQYF.

The chain has TRBV9 and TRBJ1-5; no reliable D call. Between the trimmed V and J ends, which lost 4 bases and 5 bases, there was a span of 13 bases. The CDR3 spans 14 residues. Germline V gene data show CDR1 as SGDLS and CDR2 as YYNGEE. The CDR3 region is CASSSGGGDQPQHF. The CDR3 nucleotides are TGTGCCAGCAGCTCCGGCGGAGGCGATCAGCCCCAGCATTTT.

This chain's CDR3 is CASGLTNDRWGYTF. CDR3 DNA sequence: TGTGCTAGTGGTTTGACAAATGACAGGTGGGGCTACACCTTC. This rearrangement joins TRBV12-5 to TRBJ1-2; TRBD1 might be the D (6 bases). Trimming pared 2 bases from V and 8 bases from J, leaving 15 bases between. This CDR3 is built from 14 residues. Per the germline V gene, CDR1 is LGHNT and CDR2 is FRNRAP.

V and J are TRBV9 and TRBJ2-3; perhaps TRBD1 as D (6 bases). CDR1 SGDLS and CDR2 YYNGEE come from the germline V gene. The ends were cut back, 4 bases at V and 0 bases at J, with 12 bases in the middle. The CDR3 spans 15 residues. The CDR3 loop reads CASSPRGFSTDTQYF. The CDR3 nucleotides read TGTGCCAGCAGCCCCAGGGGTTTTAGCACAGATACGCAGTATTTT.

V usage is TRBV19 and J usage is TRBJ1-4; 9 nucleotides line up with TRBD1. The V segment lost 3 bases and the J segment 2 bases; nucleotides outside the gene matches: 4. Germline V lookup: CDR1 LNHDA, CDR2 SQIVND (reference sequence). The CDR3 covers 16 residues. The chain's CDR3 is CASSIGTGTTNEKLFF. The CDR3 bases are TGTGCCAGTAGTATTGGGACAGGGACTACTAATGAAAAACTGTTTTTT. Full variable domain (remainder filled in from reference TRBV19 and TRBJ1-4): DGGITQSPKYLFRKEGQNVTLSCEQNLNHDAMYWYRQDPGQGLRLIYYSQIVNDFQKGDIAEGYSVSREKKESFPLTVTSAQKNPTAFYLCASSIGTGTTNEKLFFGSGTQLSVL.